This is a list of T cell receptor beta chains from one sample in a study of cytomegalovirus exposure and HLA in healthy donors. Clones were sequenced by immunoSEQ multiplex PCR, and TCRdb holds only the in-frame ones, with some missing. The sample lists about 92,000 clones; approximately 85% were seen once. The sequenced material came from PBMCs. All receptors come from a young woman in good health and CMV-seropositive. CDR3s include the opening cysteine and the closing phenylalanine or tryptophan. The D gene is left open where the match is weak. Clone size appears in some rows only: once, few, many, or a class for an expanded clone.

-	TRBV6-6	TRBJ1-5	-	CASSYDNRVGQPQHF	TGTGCCAGCAGTTACGACAACAGGGTTGGGCAGCCCCAGCATTTT
TRBD1	TRBV6-5	TRBJ2-5	-	CASSTGGRGTQYF	TGTGCCAGCAGTACAGGGGGAAGGGGGACCCAGTACTTC
-	TRBV2	TRBJ2-3	-	CASIEEVRGTQYF	TGTGCCAGCATCGAGGAGGTGCGGGGTACGCAGTATTTT
TRBD1	TRBV15	TRBJ2-1	-	CSSRGTGEGDEQFF	TGTTCAAGTCGGGGGACAGGGGAGGGCGATGAGCAGTTCTTC
-	TRBV6-5	TRBJ1-4	-	CASSVPGGKLFF	TGTGCCAGCAGTGTACCGGGGGGAAAACTGTTTTTT
TRBD2	TRBV10-1	TRBJ2-5	-	CASSDPSSGKETQYF	TGCGCCAGCAGTGATCCGTCAAGCGGGAAAGAGACCCAGTACTTC
-	TRBV30	TRBJ2-5	-	CAGAWQETQYF	TGTGCCGGAGCGTGGCAAGAGACCCAGTACTTC
TRBD1	TRBV4-2	TRBJ1-2	-	CASSQGDSYYYGYTF	TGTGCCAGCAGCCAAGGGGACAGTTACTACTATGGCTACACCTTC
TRBD2	TRBV29-1	TRBJ2-5	-	CSGGGQETQYF	TGCAGCGGCGGGGGACAAGAGACCCAGTACTTC
TRBD1	TRBV6-5	TRBJ1-3	-	CASSPDGTAGNTIYF	TGTGCCAGCAGCCCTGACGGGACAGCTGGAAACACCATATATTTT
TRBD1	TRBV28	TRBJ2-7	-	CASSPDRGVEQYF	TGTGCCAGCAGTCCGGACAGGGGAGTCGAGCAGTACTTC
TRBD1	TRBV6-5	TRBJ2-7	-	CASSYATGRSYEQYF	TGTGCCAGCAGTTACGCGACAGGGCGATCCTACGAGCAGTACTTC
TRBD2	TRBV15	TRBJ2-7	-	CATSSRGLANTYEQYF	TGTGCCACCAGCAGCCGAGGACTAGCGAATACCTACGAGCAGTACTTC
TRBD2	TRBV25-1	TRBJ2-2	-	CASGKTSGGNGELFF	TGTGCCAGCGGGAAGACTAGCGGCGGGAACGGGGAGCTGTTTTTT
TRBD1	TRBV4-1	TRBJ1-5	few	CASSQEGTGFNQPQHF	TGCGCCAGCAGCCAAGAAGGGACAGGGTTCAATCAGCCCCAGCATTTT
-	TRBV4-1	TRBJ1-3	few	CASSRLISGNTIYF	TGCGCCAGCAGCCGACTGATCTCTGGAAACACCATATATTTT
-	TRBV5-5	TRBJ1-5	once	CASSLERWQPQHF	TGTGCCAGCAGCTTGGAGCGGTGGCAACCCCAGCATTTT
-	TRBV5-4	TRBJ1-3	-	CASSLGGLSGNTIYF	TGTGCCAGCAGCTTGGGGGGCCTCTCTGGAAACACCATATATTTT
-	TRBV28	TRBJ1-5	-	CASSLGARQPQHF	TGTGCCAGCAGTTTAGGAGCGAGACAGCCCCAGCATTTT
TRBD2	TRBV5-1	TRBJ2-5	-	CASSGLGGIQETQYF	TGCGCCAGCAGCGGACTGGGAGGGATCCAAGAGACCCAGTACTTC
-	TRBV4-1	TRBJ1-1	-	CASSQVGVNTEAFF	TGCGCCAGCAGCCAAGTTGGAGTCAACACTGAAGCTTTCTTT
-	TRBV28	TRBJ1-2	-	CASTPRDIYGYTF	TGTGCCAGCACTCCCCGGGACATCTATGGCTACACCTTC
TRBD1	TRBV7-9	TRBJ2-1	-	CASSFRTGGYNEQFF	TGTGCCAGCAGCTTCAGGACAGGGGGCTACAATGAGCAGTTCTTC
-	TRBV7-7	TRBJ1-3	few	CASSSDRGNTIYF	TGTGCTAGCAGCTCTGACAGGGGAAACACCATATATTTT
-	TRBV18	TRBJ1-2	few	CASSNRTSRYGYTF	TGTGCCAGCTCAAACAGGACGTCCCGATATGGCTACACCTTC
TRBD2	TRBV2	TRBJ2-5	-	CASSELAGGQETQYF	TGTGCCAGCAGTGAACTAGCGGGGGGCCAAGAGACCCAGTACTTC
-	TRBV19	TRBJ1-1	-	CASSLRRNTEAFF	TGTGCCAGCTCCCTCCGGAGGAACACTGAAGCTTTCTTT
-	TRBV14	TRBJ1-3	-	CASSQDGLVDTIYF	TGTGCCAGCAGCCAAGATGGTCTGGTAGACACCATATATTTT
TRBD2	TRBV6-5	TRBJ2-5	-	CASSCLAGGQETQYF	TGTGCCAGCAGTTGCCTAGCGGGGGGGCAAGAGACCCAGTACTTC
TRBD1	TRBV2	TRBJ2-7	-	CASKMGQAYEQYF	TGTGCCAGCAAGATGGGACAGGCCTACGAGCAGTACTTC
-	TRBV28	TRBJ2-6	-	CASNQRASGANVLTF	TGTGCCAGCAACCAGCGGGCCTCTGGGGCCAACGTCCTGACTTTC
-	TRBV13	TRBJ2-7	-	CASSFLTSKYEQYF	TGTGCCAGCAGCTTCCTAACGTCCAAATACGAGCAGTACTTC
-	TRBV12-5	TRBJ1-2	-	CASGLVTGEGNYGYTF	TGTGCTAGTGGTTTGGTAACCGGGGAGGGGAACTATGGCTACACCTTC
TRBD1	TRBV5-6	TRBJ1-2	-	CASSLGDSYGYTF	TGTGCCAGCAGCTTGGGGGACAGCTATGGCTACACCTTC
TRBD1	TRBV27	TRBJ2-6	-	CASSPGTGGANVLTF	TGTGCCAGCAGTCCCGGGACAGGTGGGGCCAACGTCCTGACTTTC
-	TRBV7-9	TRBJ1-2	-	CASRADSRPGYTF	TGTGCCAGCAGAGCCGACAGTAGGCCTGGCTACACCTTC
-	TRBV6-1	TRBJ1-4	-	CASRGGLARNEKLFF	TGTGCCAGCAGGGGGGGGTTGGCCCGAAACGAAAAACTGTTTTTT
-	TRBV5-1	TRBJ2-5	-	CASRDGGQETQYF	TGCGCCAGCAGGGACGGGGGCCAAGAGACCCAGTACTTC
TRBD2	TRBV15	TRBJ2-1	-	CATSIPGTSRYNEQFF	TGTGCCACCAGCATACCCGGGACTAGCCGATACAATGAGCAGTTCTTC
-	TRBV2	TRBJ2-7	-	CASSELDRLYEQYF	TGTGCCAGCAGTGAGCTGGATCGACTCTACGAGCAGTACTTC
-	TRBV9	TRBJ1-5	-	CASSAGGGGQPQHF	TGTGCCAGCAGCGCCGGGGGGGGAGGTCAGCCCCAGCATTTT
-	TRBV18	TRBJ2-7	-	CASSGQRNYEQYF	TGTGCCAGCTCAGGGCAGCGGAACTACGAGCAGTACTTC
TRBD1	TRBV15	TRBJ2-7	-	CATSRSGTGAYEQYF	TGTGCCACCAGCAGATCCGGGACAGGAGCCTACGAGCAGTACTTC
-	TRBV10-1	TRBJ2-7	-	CASSEHGGASSYEQYF	TGCGCCAGCAGTGAGCACGGGGGAGCGAGCTCCTACGAGCAGTACTTC
-	TRBV19	TRBJ2-1	-	CASNGVKKGNEQFF	TGTGCCAGTAACGGGGTTAAAAAGGGCAATGAGCAGTTCTTC
-	TRBV7-3	TRBJ2-2	-	CASSPRTAGELFF	TGTGCCAGCAGTCCCCGTACTGCCGGGGAGCTGTTTTTT
-	TRBV7-9	TRBJ1-1	-	CASSPAHTGSNTEAFF	TGTGCCAGCAGCCCCGCCCACACAGGGAGCAACACTGAAGCTTTCTTT
TRBD2	TRBV4-2	TRBJ2-5	-	CASSQGLAGGQETQYF	TGTGCCAGCAGCCAAGGACTAGCGGGGGGGCAAGAGACCCAGTACTTC
-	TRBV19	TRBJ2-4	-	CASSIDPVAKNIQYF	TGTGCCAGTAGTATAGATCCGGTAGCCAAAAACATTCAGTACTTC
TRBD1	TRBV4-1	TRBJ1-2	-	CASSHLGQANYGYTF	TGCGCCAGCAGCCACCTAGGACAGGCCAACTATGGCTACACCTTC
TRBD1	TRBV6-1	TRBJ2-7	-	CASKGQPHIYEQYF	TGTGCCAGCAAGGGACAGCCTCACATCTACGAGCAGTACTTC
TRBD1	TRBV5-1	TRBJ2-3	-	CASSGTGVDTQYF	TGCGCCAGCAGCGGGACAGGCGTCGATACGCAGTATTTT
-	TRBV2	TRBJ1-2	once	CASNTGTVGFGYTF	TGTGCCAGCAATACAGGGACCGTTGGGTTTGGCTACACCTTC
-	TRBV5-1	TRBJ1-2	-	CASSAEGGNGYTF	TGCGCCAGCAGCGCGGAGGGCGGGAATGGCTACACCTTC
-	TRBV7-8	TRBJ2-7	-	CASSHRLGSGEQYF	TGTGCCAGCAGCCACCGACTAGGATCGGGCGAGCAGTACTTC
TRBD2	TRBV30	TRBJ2-1	-	CACQKGLAIFNEQFF	TGTGCCTGCCAAAAGGGACTAGCTATATTCAATGAGCAGTTCTTC
TRBD1	TRBV4-1	TRBJ2-7	-	CASSLRDTGGSSYEQYF	TGCGCCAGCAGCCTAAGAGATACAGGGGGGAGCTCCTACGAGCAGTACTTC
-	TRBV6-1	TRBJ2-7	few	CASRRTATYEQYF	TGTGCCAGCAGGAGGACAGCAACCTACGAGCAGTACTTC
TRBD2	TRBV28	TRBJ2-2	-	CASSQREEPGELFF	TGTGCCAGCAGTCAGCGGGAGGAGCCCGGGGAGCTGTTTTTT
-	TRBV19	TRBJ2-7	-	CASSQLDPGARPYEQYF	TGTGCCAGTAGTCAGTTAGACCCAGGGGCTCGACCCTACGAGCAGTACTTC